Below, 18 T cell receptor beta chains from the same sample are listed, as sequenced in a study of neoadjuvant anti-PD-1 for oral cavity cancer. Assay used: immunoSEQ multiplex PCR; TCRdb lists only in-frame clones, some missing. The sample yields approximately 42,000 clones, 60% to 80% seen once. As for time point: after neoadjuvant nivolumab, at surgical resection. The sample here was PBMCs, taken after nivolumab (anti-PD-1) treatment. All receptors come from a person between 35 and 79 years old with oral cavity squamous cell carcinoma.

The J gene is TRBJ2-1, the V gene TRBV29-1; 12 nucleotides agree with TRBD2. With 6 bases clipped from V and 0 bases from J, the junction kept 12 bases outside the gene matches. The CDR3 has 18 residues. Per germline, CDR1 SQVTM and CDR2 ANQGSEA. The CDR3 coding sequence is TGCAGCGTCTTGACTAGCGGGAGAAGTTGGGGCTCCTACAATGAGCAGTTCTTC. It codes for CSVLTSGRSWGSYNEQFF.

The chain links TRBV5-6 to TRBJ1-6, with D hard to call. Per germline, CDR1 SGHDT and CDR2 YYEEEE. This CDR3 contains 16 residues. V was pared by 3 bases and J by 0 bases, with 10 bases between. The CDR3 sequence is CASSSRRSSYNSPLHF. The CDR3 DNA sequence: TGTGCCAGCAGCTCGCGTAGGAGCTCCTATAATTCACCCCTCCACTTT.

This rearrangement joins TRBV19 to TRBJ2-5; D might be TRBD2 (5 bases). The CDR3 is 14 residues long. V was cut by 1 base and J by 9 bases, with 15 bases left in between. In germline, CDR1 is LNHDA, CDR2 SQIVND (reference sequence). This CDR3 reads CASSIGSSFGAQYF. CDR3 nucleotides: TGTGCCAGTAGTATAGGGAGTAGCTTCGGGGCCCAGTACTTC.

This chain uses TRBV5-1 with TRBJ2-5; TRBD1 aligns across 9 bases. V lost 4 bases to trimming and J lost 4 bases; unmatched junction nucleotides: 11. The CDR3 is 16 residues long. CDR1 and CDR2 from the germline V gene are SGHRS and YFSETQ. CDR3 in DNA: TGCGCCAGCAGCACGGGTGGGACAGGGCCCCGAGAGACCCAGTACTTC. As protein: CASSTGGTGPRETQYF.

V is TRBV27 and J is TRBJ2-6; D unclear. Germline V lookup: CDR1 MNHEY, CDR2 SMNVEV (reference sequence). This CDR3 comprises 13 residues. Trimming took 6 bases from V and 0 from J, leaving 3 bases between them. The CDR3 is CASRSSGANVLTF. In nucleotides, the CDR3 is TGTGCCAGCAGGAGCTCTGGGGCCAACGTCCTGACTTTC.

V is TRBV27 and J is TRBJ1-1; 7 bases align to TRBD1. Germline trimming cut 1 base from V and 8 bases from J; bases unmatched to any gene: 4. This CDR3 spans 13 amino acids. Germline-derived CDR1 and CDR2 are MNHEY and SMNVEV (reference sequence). DNA for the CDR3: TGTGCCAGCAGTTTATTCAACAGGGGCGAAGCTTTCTTT. It translates to CASSLFNRGEAFF.

This clone is a singleton in its sample. This chain joins TRBV5-1 and TRBJ2-3; 9 nucleotides align to TRBD2. The germline gives CDR1 SGHRS, CDR2 YFSETQ. CDR3 length: 18 residues. After removal of 4 bases from V and 1 base from J, the junction contained 13 bases not matched to a gene. This CDR3 is CASSPRRGGARRTDTQYF. The DNA for the CDR3 is TGCGCCAGCAGCCCCAGACGCGGGGGGGCAAGACGCACAGATACGCAGTATTTT.

DNA of the CDR3: TGTGCCAGCAGTATCGCATCGGGGTCCCTTTACGAGCAGTACTTC. It encodes CASSIASGSLYEQYF. V and J are TRBV6-5 and TRBJ2-7; D possibly corresponds to TRBD2 (5 bases). Germline CDR1 MNHEY, CDR2 SVGAGI. The CDR3 has 15 amino acids. The ends were cut back, 5 bases at V and 4 bases at J, with 18 bases in the middle.

This chain uses TRBV30 with TRBJ1-5, with D perhaps TRBD1 (5 bases). This CDR3 is built from 13 residues. Per germline, CDR1 GTSNPN and CDR2 SVGIG (reference sequence). V lost 3 bases to trimming and J lost 7 bases, with 13 bases between them. CDR3 DNA sequence: TGTGCCTGGAGCCCTTACCAGGGCCAGCCCCAGCATTTT. It is translated as CAWSPYQGQPQHF.

The rearrangement joins TRBV15 to TRBJ1-1, with D possibly TRBD1 on 6 matching bases. The V and J ends lost 1 base and 3 bases respectively, with 12 bases between them. CDR3 length: 15 residues. The germline V gene encodes CDR1 LNHNV and CDR2 YYDKDF (reference sequence). In DNA, the CDR3 is TGTGCCACCAGCAGAGGGGGGGGCAAATACACTGAAGCTTTCTTT. Its translation is CATSRGGGKYTEAFF.

The chain links TRBV6-1 to TRBJ1-1; no definite D call. The CDR3 has 12 amino acids. V lost 4 bases and J lost 0, with 3 bases in between. The germline V gene has CDR1 MNHNS and CDR2 SASEGT. This chain's CDR3 is CASSVLNTEAFF. DNA of the CDR3: TGTGCCAGCAGTGTATTGAACACTGAAGCTTTCTTT.

The rearrangement uses TRBV5-1 and TRBJ1-1; D might be TRBD1 (5 bases). V gave up 0 bases and J gave up 4 bases, with 13 bases separating them. The CDR3 length is 15 residues. Germline loops: CDR1 SGHRS, CDR2 YFSETQ. CDR3 residues: CASSLVGGIGTEAFF. CDR3 coding DNA: TGCGCCAGCAGCTTGGTTGGGGGGATCGGCACTGAAGCTTTCTTT.

This clone is medium-sized by share. This chain uses TRBV28 with TRBJ2-7, with 9 bases aligning to TRBD1. CDR3 size: 15 residues. CDR1 MDHEN and CDR2 SYDVKM come from the germline V gene. The V and J ends lost 2 bases and 7 bases, in that order; junction bases with no gene match: 9. The CDR3 loop reads CASSLEGTGSGEQYF. As DNA, the CDR3 is TGTGCCAGCAGTTTAGAGGGGACAGGGTCGGGTGAGCAGTACTTC. The whole variable domain, filled in from reference TRBV28 and TRBJ2-7, reads DVKVTQSSRYLVKRTGEKVFLECVQDMDHENMFWYRQDPGLGLRLIYFSYDVKMKEKGDIPEGYSVSREKKERFSLILESASTNQTSMYLCASSLEGTGSGEQYFGPGTRLTVT.

In its sample, this clone was seen once. The chain uses TRBV7-6 and TRBJ2-2; D not certain. The CDR3 sequence is 14 residues long. The germline V gene encodes CDR1 SGHVS and CDR2 FNYEAQ. V shed 0 bases and J shed 6 bases, with 8 bases lying between them. The CDR3 reads CASSLAVGAGELFF. Here the CDR3 DNA reads TGTGCCAGCAGCTTAGCTGTTGGGGCCGGGGAGCTGTTTTTT. Using reference TRBV7-6 and TRBJ2-2 for the parts outside the CDR3, the full variable domain is GAGVSQSPRYKVTKRGQDVALRCDPISGHVSLYWYRQALGQGPEFLTYFNYEAQQDKSGLPNDRFSAERPEGSISTLTIQRTEQRDSAMYRCASSLAVGAGELFFGEGSRLTVL.

The chain links TRBV5-1 to TRBJ2-7; the D is unclear. CDR3 length equals 14 residues. Between the trimmed V and J ends, which lost 5 bases and 2 bases, there was a span of 14 bases. CDR1 and CDR2 from the germline V gene are SGHRS and YFSETQ. The CDR3: CASSPKGSTYEQYF. CDR3 DNA: TGCGCCAGCAGTCCTAAGGGATCTACCTACGAGCAGTACTTC.

The chain recombines TRBV5-6 with TRBJ1-5; 7 positions match TRBD1. CDR3 size: 19 residues. The J segment lost 3 bases and the V segment lost 3 bases, leaving 18 bases of the junction unmatched. CDR1 is SGHDT and CDR2 is YYEEEE in the germline V gene. DNA of the CDR3: TGTGCCAGCAGCTACCTCGGACAGGACATAATATCAATCAATCAGCCCCAGCATTTT. Encoded protein: CASSYLGQDIISINQPQHF.

The genes are TRBV7-3 and TRBJ1-6; possible D gene TRBD1, 5 bases. The CDR3 spans 15 residues. The V and J ends lost 5 bases and 5 bases respectively, with 13 bases between them. Germline V CDR1 and CDR2: SGHTA, FQGTGA. The CDR3, as DNA: TGTGCCAGCAGCCTTAATGGGGGGAATAATTCACCCCTCCACTTT. Its translation is CASSLNGGNNSPLHF. Combining the CDR3 with reference TRBV7-3 and TRBJ1-6 gives the whole variable domain GAGVSQTPSNKVTEKGKYVELRCDPISGHTALYWYRQSLGQGPEFLIYFQGTGAADDSGLPNDRFFAVRPEGSVSTLKIQRTERGDSAVYLCASSLNGGNNSPLHFGNGTRLTVT.

The chain carries TRBV4-1 and TRBJ2-2; D not resolved. The V end was cut by 0 bases, the J end by 6 bases, with 8 bases between. CDR3 length equals 14 residues. Germline V gene lookup returns CDR1 MGHRA and CDR2 YSYEKL. In nucleotides, the CDR3 is TGCGCCAGCAGCCAAGATCGTGTCCCCGGGGAGCTGTTTTTT. This encodes CASSQDRVPGELFF.